Each of the 13 T cell receptor beta chains below was sequenced from the same sample in a study of T cells in Graves' hyperthyroidism and ophthalmopathy. It was RNA transcripts that yielded the amplified TCR beta CDR3 regions. The TCR CDR3 was amplified in a first-round RT-PCR using the HTBI primer set. From the multiplex PCR reads, TCRdb called clonotypes with MiXCR, one entry per CDR3 protein. The sample comprises around 350,000 distinct CDR3 sequences, less than 15% of which are singletons, and 9.2% rests with the top ten. Input material: blood. The receptors derive from a young woman with Graves' hyperthyroidism.

This clonotype showed up just once. A clone one base away is much larger, so this may be a read error. This sequence joins TRBV19 and TRBJ2-1; possibly TRBD2 for D (6 bases). The CDR3 consists of 15 residues. V gave up 5 bases and J gave up 2 bases, with 13 bases separating them. Germline loops: CDR1 LNHDA, CDR2 SQIVND (reference sequence). CDR3: CASSPDSGTYNEQFF. The DNA for the CDR3 is TGTGCCAGTAGTCCCGATAGCGGCACCTACAATGAGCAGTTCTTC.

The CDR3 reads CASTPEVGREYNEQFF. In DNA form, the CDR3 reads TGTGCCAGCACCCCAGAGGTTGGCCGGGAGTACAATGAGCAGTTCTTC. This chain links TRBV6-2 or TRBV6-3 with TRBJ2-1; D might be TRBD2 (6 bases). The V and J ends lost 7 bases and 4 bases respectively, with 20 bases between them. The CDR3 is 16 amino acids. Germline V gene data show CDR1 as MNHEY and CDR2 as SVGEGT.

The V call is TRBV28, the J call TRBJ2-2; 9 positions match TRBD1. Germline CDR1 reads MDHEN; CDR2 reads SYDVKM. CDR3 length: 17 residues. V dropped 5 bases and J dropped 1; count of bases not matched to a gene: 8. The CDR3 nucleotides read TGTGCCAGCAGTCCAGGACAGGGGCCCTTGAACACCGGGGAGCTGTTTTTT. It codes for CASSPGQGPLNTGELFF.

In its sample, this clonotype was seen many times. This chain connects TRBV20-1 to TRBJ1-6, with 10 bases identical to TRBD1. CDR1 is DFQATT, CDR2 SNEGSKA, per germline (reference sequence). Trimming removed 2 bases from V and 8 bases from J; junction bases left unmatched: 3. This CDR3 has 14 residues. CDR3 region: CSARPGTGDSPLHF. The CDR3 DNA is TGCAGTGCTAGACCCGGGACAGGGGATTCACCCCTCCACTTT.

Ten or more counts support this clonotype. The V gene is TRBV20-1, the J gene TRBJ1-1; TRBD1 might be the D (5 bases). Trimming pared 6 bases from V and 0 bases from J, leaving 14 bases between. The CDR3 has 14 amino acids. CDR1 is DFQATT and CDR2 is SNEGSKA in the germline V gene (reference sequence). CDR3 coding DNA: TGCAGTGCACAGGTCCTTCGCGTGAACACTGAAGCTTTCTTT. Its translation: CSAQVLRVNTEAFF.

This clonotype was seen repeatedly, ten times or more. The CDR3 DNA follows: TGTGCCAGCAGTTTACAGGTGGGACAGCCCCGAGGGGCCAACGTCCTGACTTTC. It specifies CASSLQVGQPRGANVLTF. This chain joins TRBV27 and TRBJ2-6, with TRBD1 matching 7 bases. Per the germline V gene, CDR1 is MNHEY and CDR2 is SMNVEV (reference sequence). J was trimmed by 4 bases and V by 2 bases; bases with no gene match: 11. This CDR3 is built from 18 residues.

This clonotype was observed many times. This chain uses TRBV5-8 with TRBJ2-7; D could derive from TRBD1 or TRBD2 (5 bases each). CDR1 is SGHTS and CDR2 is YDEGEE in the germline V gene. The CDR3 spans 12 residues. Trimming left V 5 bases short and J 1 base short, with 7 bases between. CDR3 amino acids: CASRGDSYEQYF. CDR3 coding DNA: TGTGCCAGCAGGGGGGATTCCTACGAGCAGTACTTC. Full variable domain (missing parts from reference TRBV5-8 and TRBJ2-7): EAGVTQSPTHLIKTRGQQATLRCSPISGHTSVYWYQQALGLGLQFLLWYDEGEERNRGNFPPRFSGRQFPNYSSELNVNALELEDSALYLCASRGDSYEQYFGPGTRLTVT.

This clonotype was counted only a few times. A much larger clone lies one base from this, so it may be a read error. Here the CDR3 reads CASSLDPPSRIHEQYF. CDR3 coding DNA: TGTGCCAGCAGCTTAGATCCCCCCAGCAGAATCCACGAGCAGTACTTC. The chain joins TRBV11-3 to TRBJ2-7; D is uncertain. CDR3 size: 16 residues. Looked up from germline, CDR1 is SGHNT and CDR2 is YENEEA. V lost 0 bases to trimming and J lost 5 bases, with 17 bases between them.

The chain has TRBV5-8 and TRBJ1-6; D ambiguous. This CDR3 contains 14 residues. V was clipped by 4 bases and J by 8 bases, with 13 bases between them. Germline loops: CDR1 SGHTS, CDR2 YDEGEE. The CDR3 loop is CASSPRGAYSPLHF. CDR3 DNA: TGTGCCAGCAGCCCCCGCGGCGCGTATTCACCCCTCCACTTT.

This clonotype occurred many times. J is TRBJ1-2 and V is TRBV3-1, with D unresolved. The germline V gene has CDR1 LGHDT and CDR2 YNNKEL (reference sequence). CDR3 length: 12 amino acids. V lost 1 base, J lost 5 bases, and 5 bases lay in between. The CDR3 sequence is CASSQGQYGYTF. The CDR3 DNA reads as TGTGCCAGCAGCCAAGGCCAGTATGGCTACACCTTC.

This clonotype showed up many times. This chain joins TRBV2 and TRBJ2-1; D is undetermined. Germline assignment: CDR1 SNHLY and CDR2 FYNNEI. The CDR3 totals 13 residues. V was shortened by 7 bases and J by 1 base, with 8 bases between the two germline ends. This CDR3 is CASTPRSYNEQFF. The CDR3 bases are TGTGCCAGCACCCCCCGGTCCTACAATGAGCAGTTCTTC.

Comment on this clonotype: An end of the junction does not agree with germline; a read error may underlie this. The rearrangement joins TRBV4-2 to TRBJ2-2; TRBD2 might be the D (5 bases). This CDR3 is 15 amino acids long. Germline CDR1 LGHNA, CDR2 YNFKEQ. CDR3 protein: CASSQVETTTGELLF. Here the CDR3 DNA reads TGTGCCAGCAGCCAAGTGGAGACCACCACCGGGGAGCTGCTTTTT.

The V gene is TRBV19, the J gene TRBJ2-7; D not resolved. This CDR3 is built from 14 residues. Per the germline V gene, CDR1 is LNHDA and CDR2 is SQIVND (reference sequence). Trimming left V 3 bases short and J 2 bases short, with 11 bases between. In nucleotides, the CDR3 is TGTGCCAGTAGTATTAACGCTCAAGCCTACGAGCAGTACTTC. Translated, it gives CASSINAQAYEQYF. Together with reference TRBV19 and TRBJ2-7, the CDR3 gives the full variable domain: DGGITQSPKYLFRKEGQNVTLSCEQNLNHDAMYWYRQDPGQGLRLIYYSQIVNDFQKGDIAEGYSVSREKKESFPLTVTSAQKNPTAFYLCASSINAQAYEQYFGPGTRLTVT.